This is a list of T cell receptor beta chains from one sample in a study of blood T cell repertoires in COVID-19. TCRdb keeps only in-frame clones here, not all; method: immunoSEQ multiplex PCR. The table includes 300,000 to 350,000 clones, roughly 89% detected once. The sample taken for sequencing was peripheral blood. The source of these receptors is a woman in her late teens or twenties who had recovered from COVID-19. The CDR3 runs from the conserved cysteine through the conserved F or W.

v_call	j_call	cdr3_aa
TRBV12-3/TRBV12-4	TRBJ1-1	CASSRQGGTEAFF
TRBV9	TRBJ2-3	CASSELGTDTQYF
TRBV27	TRBJ2-1	CASSLMGASGSYEQFF
TRBV7-2	TRBJ2-6	CASSLGTVSGANVLTF
TRBV10-3	TRBJ1-3	CAVGGQGGNTIYF
TRBV28	TRBJ1-5	CASSLWGANQPQHF
TRBV12-3/TRBV12-4	TRBJ1-3	CASSLSTGNTIYF
TRBV6-5	TRBJ1-2	CASSSLYGYTF
TRBV6-5	TRBJ1-1	CASLGTGNTEAFF
TRBV5-1	TRBJ2-1	CASSVIAGYNEQFF
TRBV6-2/TRBV6-3	TRBJ1-1	CASSYAQGTEAFF
TRBV20-1	TRBJ1-3	CSASDRNSGNTIYF
TRBV9	TRBJ2-5	CASSAYSGMQETQYF
TRBV6-6	TRBJ1-4	CASRAPGATNEKLFF
TRBV10-3	TRBJ2-3	CAIALPSTDTQYF
TRBV6-1	TRBJ2-3	CASSASQGAKGTDTQYF
TRBV4-3	TRBJ1-1	CASSHYLGKNTEAFF
TRBV19	TRBJ1-1	CASKPRGGYTEAFF
TRBV9	TRBJ2-1	CASSPKLATGENEQFF
TRBV5-5	TRBJ2-3	CASSLRGLLTDTQYF